This is a list of T cell receptor beta chains from one sample in a study of blood T cells in healthy people across ages. TCRdb re-analysed the 5' RACE reads in MiXCR, keeping a single row per CDR3 protein. The sample has 800,000 or so distinct CDR3 sequences; 62% are singletons. The material sequenced was blood. These receptors were obtained from a man aged 25 to 40 in good health. The CDR3 runs from the conserved cysteine through the conserved F or W. D genes are given only for firm matches. The size entry is marked missing in some rows and otherwise reads once, few, many or a size class.

d_gene: .; v_gene: TRBV20-1; j_gene: TRBJ2-2; abundance: .; CDR3aa: CSARSLNTGELFF; CDR3nt: TGCAGTGCTAGATCTCTGAACACCGGGGAGCTGTTTTTT
d_gene: TRBD1; v_gene: TRBV10-3; j_gene: TRBJ1-5; abundance: .; CDR3aa: CAISLQGEQPQHF; CDR3nt: TGTGCCATCAGTCTACAGGGGGAACAGCCCCAGCATTTT
d_gene: .; v_gene: TRBV20-1; j_gene: TRBJ2-4; abundance: .; CDR3aa: CSARLKNIQYF; CDR3nt: TGCAGTGCTAGGTTGAAAAACATTCAGTACTTC
d_gene: .; v_gene: TRBV6-2/TRBV6-3; j_gene: TRBJ2-7; abundance: .; CDR3aa: CASSYLPQSYEQYF; CDR3nt: TGTGCCAGCAGTTACCTTCCCCAGTCCTACGAGCAGTACTTC
d_gene: TRBD2; v_gene: TRBV13; j_gene: TRBJ2-7; abundance: few; CDR3aa: CASSSLAGRAYEQYF; CDR3nt: TGTGCCAGCAGCTCTCTAGCGGGGAGGGCCTACGAGCAGTACTTC
d_gene: TRBD2; v_gene: TRBV12-3/TRBV12-4; j_gene: TRBJ2-3; abundance: .; CDR3aa: CASTLLAGGNTQYF; CDR3nt: TGTGCCAGCACCCTACTAGCGGGAGGAAATACGCAGTATTTT
d_gene: .; v_gene: TRBV4-3; j_gene: TRBJ2-7; abundance: .; CDR3aa: CASSLNFGSYEQYF; CDR3nt: TGCGCCAGCAGCCTCAACTTCGGCTCCTACGAGCAGTACTTC
d_gene: .; v_gene: TRBV5-1; j_gene: TRBJ2-1; abundance: .; CDR3aa: CASSFGGGDEQFF; CDR3nt: TGCGCCAGCAGCTTTGGGGGGGGCGATGAGCAGTTCTTC
d_gene: TRBD1; v_gene: TRBV6-2/TRBV6-3; j_gene: TRBJ1-2; abundance: once; CDR3aa: CASRLTNRGRGYGYTF; CDR3nt: TGTGCCAGCAGACTTACCAACAGGGGGCGAGGCTATGGCTACACCTTC
d_gene: .; v_gene: TRBV9; j_gene: TRBJ1-1; abundance: .; CDR3aa: CASSVSGSTEAFF; CDR3nt: TGTGCCAGCAGCGTTAGTGGGAGCACTGAAGCTTTCTTT
d_gene: .; v_gene: TRBV5-1; j_gene: TRBJ2-2; abundance: .; CDR3aa: CASSLVDGGELFF; CDR3nt: TGCGCCAGCAGCTTGGTGGACGGCGGGGAGCTGTTTTTT
d_gene: TRBD2; v_gene: TRBV5-8; j_gene: TRBJ2-5; abundance: .; CDR3aa: CASSSGLVGLQETQYF; CDR3nt: TGTGCCAGCAGCTCGGGACTAGTGGGGCTCCAAGAGACCCAGTACTTC
d_gene: TRBD1; v_gene: TRBV6-6; j_gene: TRBJ1-2; abundance: .; CDR3aa: CASSPRAAGQSNYGYTF; CDR3nt: TGTGCCAGCAGTCCCCGGGCCGCGGGACAGTCTAACTATGGCTACACCTTC
d_gene: .; v_gene: TRBV3-1; j_gene: TRBJ1-5; abundance: many; CDR3aa: CASSQGRANQPQHF; CDR3nt: TGTGCCAGCAGCCAAGGCAGGGCCAATCAGCCCCAGCATTTT
d_gene: .; v_gene: TRBV21-1; j_gene: TRBJ2-1; abundance: .; CDR3aa: CASSKLRGASSYNEQFF; CDR3nt: TGTGCCAGCAGCAAGTTGCGGGGGGCGAGCTCCTACAATGAGCAGTTCTTC
d_gene: .; v_gene: TRBV7-9; j_gene: TRBJ2-3; abundance: once; CDR3aa: CASLGGDRTDTQYF; CDR3nt: TGTGCCAGCCTAGGGGGGGACCGCACAGATACGCAGTATTTT
d_gene: TRBD2; v_gene: TRBV10-3; j_gene: TRBJ2-5; abundance: .; CDR3aa: CAIGGGDQETQYF; CDR3nt: TGTGCCATCGGCGGGGGGGACCAAGAGACCCAGTACTTC
d_gene: .; v_gene: TRBV20-1; j_gene: TRBJ1-2; abundance: .; CDR3aa: CSAAGDYGYTF; CDR3nt: TGCAGTGCGGCAGGGGACTATGGCTACACCTTC
d_gene: TRBD1; v_gene: TRBV6-2/TRBV6-3; j_gene: TRBJ2-3; abundance: .; CDR3aa: CASRRDRTSTDTQYF; CDR3nt: TGTGCCAGCAGGAGGGACAGAACTAGCACAGATACGCAGTATTTT
d_gene: TRBD1; v_gene: TRBV20-1; j_gene: TRBJ2-7; abundance: .; CDR3aa: CSASPRDRSPYEQYF; CDR3nt: TGCAGTGCTAGCCCCCGGGACAGGAGCCCCTACGAGCAGTACTTC
d_gene: .; v_gene: TRBV28; j_gene: TRBJ2-7; abundance: .; CDR3aa: CASSFEWREQYF; CDR3nt: TGTGCTAGCAGTTTCGAATGGAGGGAGCAGTACTTC
d_gene: TRBD2; v_gene: TRBV6-2/TRBV6-3; j_gene: TRBJ2-1; abundance: .; CDR3aa: CASSPGLAGGRQFF; CDR3nt: TGTGCCAGCAGTCCAGGACTAGCGGGGGGAAGACAGTTCTTC
d_gene: TRBD1; v_gene: TRBV18; j_gene: TRBJ1-2; abundance: few; CDR3aa: CASSPGRTGDYGYTF; CDR3nt: TGTGCCAGCTCACCGGGTAGGACAGGGGACTATGGCTACACCTTC
d_gene: .; v_gene: TRBV9; j_gene: TRBJ1-5; abundance: .; CDR3aa: CASSPTPQVDQPQHF; CDR3nt: TGTGCCAGCAGCCCCACTCCCCAGGTTGACCAGCCCCAGCATTTT